Below are 10 T cell receptor beta chains sequenced from a single sample in a study of beta chain features in type 1 diabetes. TCRB transcripts that were expressed got sequenced, as all of the isolated RNA had been reverse transcribed. Measured with immunoSEQ multiplex PCR; TCRdb has only the in-frame clones, and not every one. The data hold about 620,000 clones, with 15% to 19% observed a single time. The sample comprised naive CD4+ T cells from blood. These receptors originate from a man between 18 and 35 years old in good health.

This clone was picked up a small number of times. The chain joins TRBV9 to TRBJ2-1, with D tentatively TRBD2 (6 bases). With 6 bases removed from V and 7 bases from J, the gap between germline ends came to 14 bases. This CDR3 has 13 amino acids. CDR1 and CDR2 from the germline V gene are SGDLS and YYNGEE. The CDR3 spells CASTPPGGNEQFF. The CDR3 DNA follows: TGTGCCAGCACCCCCCCTGGGGGGAATGAGCAGTTCTTC.

This clone was found a few times. This rearrangement joins TRBV19 to TRBJ1-2; no clear D gene. V was pared by 5 bases and J by 4 bases, with 8 bases between. Germline V CDR1 and CDR2: LNHDA, SQIVND (reference sequence). The CDR3 is made up of 12 amino acids. The CDR3 region has the DNA TGTGCCAGTAGTGAAATTGGCTATGGCTACACCTTC. Its protein product is CASSEIGYGYTF.

This rearrangement joins TRBV16 to TRBJ1-5; 9 bases map to TRBD1. CDR1 KGHSY and CDR2 FQNENV come from the germline V gene. The junction had 8 bases not matched to a gene; V was cut back by 4 bases and J by 4 bases. This CDR3 comprises 16 residues. CDR3 DNA: TGTGCCAGCAGCCTAGGGACAGGGACGACAAATCAGCCCCAGCATTTT. Residues: CASSLGTGTTNQPQHF. Full variable domain (outside the CDR3, taken from reference TRBV16 and TRBJ1-5): GEEVAQTPKHLVRGEGQKAKLYCAPIKGHSYVFWYQQVLKNEFKFLISFQNENVFDETGMPKERFSAKCLPNSPCSLEIQATKLEDSAVYFCASSLGTGTTNQPQHFGDGTRLSIL.

This clone was found many times. The genes are TRBV7-2 and TRBJ2-3, with D perhaps matching TRBD1 (5 bases). Per germline, CDR1 SGHTA and CDR2 FQGNSA. Trimming stripped 4 bases from V and 0 bases from J, with 8 bases between. This CDR3 region has 14 residues. The CDR3 sequence: CASSYKGSTDTQYF. CDR3 bases: TGTGCCAGCAGCTACAAGGGGAGCACAGATACGCAGTATTTT.

The chain recombines TRBV28 with TRBJ1-2; no firm D call. V lost 2 bases, J lost 4 bases, and 11 bases lay in between. The CDR3 is 14 amino acids. From germline, CDR1 is MDHEN and CDR2 SYDVKM. The CDR3 DNA reads as TGTGCCAGCAGTTTAAGGTACAGTCCCTATGGCTACACCTTC. Amino acid sequence: CASSLRYSPYGYTF.

The chain combines TRBV9 with TRBJ2-7; D is perhaps TRBD2 (5 bases). Germline CDR1 and CDR2: SGDLS and YYNGEE. V was clipped by 7 bases and J by 6 bases, with 23 bases between them. The CDR3 spans 15 residues. Here the CDR3 DNA reads TGTGCCAGCCGACCCGACGGGAAATCGGATGGCGAGCAGTACTTC. Translation gives CASRPDGKSDGEQYF.

The V gene is TRBV29-1, the J gene TRBJ2-7; D is uncertain. The CDR3 is made up of 11 amino acids. Germline V gives CDR1 SQVTM, CDR2 ANQGSEA. Trimming stripped 0 bases from V and 5 bases from J, with 5 bases between. The CDR3: CSVEDRNEQYF. DNA for the CDR3: TGCAGCGTTGAAGATCGGAACGAGCAGTACTTC.

This chain uses TRBV5-1 with TRBJ2-2, with 7 bases identical to TRBD1. Germline assignment: CDR1 SGHRS and CDR2 YFSETQ. Germline trimming cut 3 bases from V and 3 bases from J; bases unmatched to any gene: 2. This CDR3 is 14 amino acids long. DNA of the CDR3: TGCGCCAGCAGCTCGACAGGGTACACCGGGGAGCTGTTTTTT. Translation: CASSSTGYTGELFF.

This clone came up a few times. J is TRBJ1-1 and V is TRBV6-5, with D perhaps TRBD1 (6 bases). This CDR3 region has 14 residues. The germline V and J ends were trimmed by 2 bases and 6 bases, with 13 bases remaining between them. Looked up from germline, CDR1 is MNHEY and CDR2 is SVGAGI. The CDR3 sequence: CASSYGGQPAEAFF. CDR3 coding DNA: TGTGCCAGCAGTTACGGTGGACAGCCGGCTGAAGCTTTCTTT.

This clone was observed a handful of times. The CDR3 region is CASSGGLAGGTDTQYF. The CDR3 DNA reads TGTGCCAGCAGCGGTGGACTAGCGGGAGGAACAGATACGCAGTATTTT. The chain recombines TRBV9 with TRBJ2-3; the match to TRBD2 covers 14 bases. With V trimmed by 3 bases and J by 3 bases, 3 bases remained unmatched. Germline CDR1 is SGDLS and CDR2 is YYNGEE. This CDR3 contains 16 residues.